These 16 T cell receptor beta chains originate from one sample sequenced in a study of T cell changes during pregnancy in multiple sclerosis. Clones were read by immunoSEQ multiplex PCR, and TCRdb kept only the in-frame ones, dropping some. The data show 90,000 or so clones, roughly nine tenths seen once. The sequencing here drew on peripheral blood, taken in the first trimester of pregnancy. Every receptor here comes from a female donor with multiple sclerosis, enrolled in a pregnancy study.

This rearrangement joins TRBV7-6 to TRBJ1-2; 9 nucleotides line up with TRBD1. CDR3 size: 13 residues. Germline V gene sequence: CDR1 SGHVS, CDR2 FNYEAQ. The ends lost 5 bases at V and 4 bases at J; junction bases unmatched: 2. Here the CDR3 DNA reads TGTGCCAGCAGCCCGGACAGGGGCTATGGCTACACCTTC. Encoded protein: CASSPDRGYGYTF.

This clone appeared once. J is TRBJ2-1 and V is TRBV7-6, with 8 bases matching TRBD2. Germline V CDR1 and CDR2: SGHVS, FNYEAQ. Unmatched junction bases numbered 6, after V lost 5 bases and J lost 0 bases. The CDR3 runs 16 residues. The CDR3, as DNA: TGTGCCAGCAGCCCCGAAAGCGGGAGCTCCTACAATGAGCAGTTCTTC. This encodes CASSPESGSSYNEQFF.

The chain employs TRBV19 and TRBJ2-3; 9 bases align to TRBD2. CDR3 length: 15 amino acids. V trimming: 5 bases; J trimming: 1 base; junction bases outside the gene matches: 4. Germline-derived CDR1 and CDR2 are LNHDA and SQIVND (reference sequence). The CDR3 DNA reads TGTGCCAGTAGTTGGCTAGCGGGACGCACAGATACGCAGTATTTT. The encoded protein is CASSWLAGRTDTQYF.

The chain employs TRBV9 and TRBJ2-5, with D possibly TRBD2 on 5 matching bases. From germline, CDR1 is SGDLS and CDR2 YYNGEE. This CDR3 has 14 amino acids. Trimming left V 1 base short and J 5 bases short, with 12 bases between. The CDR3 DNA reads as TGTGCCAGCAGCGTATCCGACTCGGGGGAGACCCAGTACTTC. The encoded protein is CASSVSDSGETQYF.

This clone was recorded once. The CDR3 here is CASSLAPGTSGTQYF. CDR3 coding DNA: TGTGCCAGCAGCTTAGCCCCCGGGACTTCCGGCACCCAGTACTTC. This rearrangement joins TRBV7-2 to TRBJ2-5, with D maybe TRBD2 (6 bases). In germline, CDR1 is SGHTA, CDR2 FQGNSA. There are 15 residues in the CDR3. Deletions cut 0 bases from V and 8 bases from J, with 16 bases between.

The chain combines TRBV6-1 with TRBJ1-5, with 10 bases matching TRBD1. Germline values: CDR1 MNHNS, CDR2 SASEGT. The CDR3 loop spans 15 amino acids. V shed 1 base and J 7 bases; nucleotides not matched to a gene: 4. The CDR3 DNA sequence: TGTGCCAGCAGTGAAGGACAGGGGGCAAGGCAGCCCCAGCATTTT. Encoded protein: CASSEGQGARQPQHF.

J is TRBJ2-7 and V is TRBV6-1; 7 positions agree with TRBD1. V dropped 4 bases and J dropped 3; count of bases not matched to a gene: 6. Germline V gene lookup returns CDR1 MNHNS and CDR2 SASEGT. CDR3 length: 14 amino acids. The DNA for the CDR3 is TGTGCCAGCAGTGGGTACAGGGGTGGCTACGAGCAGTACTTC. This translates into CASSGYRGGYEQYF.

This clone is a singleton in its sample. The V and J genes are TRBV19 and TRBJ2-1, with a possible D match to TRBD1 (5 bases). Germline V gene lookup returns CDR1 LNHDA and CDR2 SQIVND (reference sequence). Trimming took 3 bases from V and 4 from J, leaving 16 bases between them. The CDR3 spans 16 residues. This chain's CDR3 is CASSIIGGAKYNEQFF. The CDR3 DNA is TGTGCCAGTAGTATCATAGGTGGGGCAAAATACAATGAGCAGTTCTTC.

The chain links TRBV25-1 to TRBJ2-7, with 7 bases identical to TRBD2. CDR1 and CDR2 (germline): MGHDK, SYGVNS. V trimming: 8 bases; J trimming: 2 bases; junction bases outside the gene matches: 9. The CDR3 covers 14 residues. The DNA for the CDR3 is TGTGCCAGCTCAAAGGCTGGGAGGGCCTACGAGCAGTACTTC. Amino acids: CASSKAGRAYEQYF.

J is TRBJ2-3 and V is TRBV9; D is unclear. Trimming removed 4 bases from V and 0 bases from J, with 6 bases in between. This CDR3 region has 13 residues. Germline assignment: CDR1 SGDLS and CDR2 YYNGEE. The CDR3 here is CASSPLSTDTQYF. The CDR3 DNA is TGTGCCAGCAGCCCGCTAAGCACAGATACGCAGTATTTT. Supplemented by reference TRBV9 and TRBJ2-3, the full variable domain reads DSGVTQTPKHLITATGQRVTLRCSPRSGDLSVYWYQQSLDQGLQFLIQYYNGEERAKGNILERFSAQQFPDLHSELNLSSLELGDSALYFCASSPLSTDTQYFGPGTRLTVL.

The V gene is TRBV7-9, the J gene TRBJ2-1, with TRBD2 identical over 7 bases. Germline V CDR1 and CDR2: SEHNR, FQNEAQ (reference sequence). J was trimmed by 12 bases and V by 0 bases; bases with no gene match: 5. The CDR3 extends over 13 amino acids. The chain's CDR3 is CASSLAGGIGQFF. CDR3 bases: TGTGCCAGCAGCTTAGCGGGAGGGATCGGGCAGTTCTTC. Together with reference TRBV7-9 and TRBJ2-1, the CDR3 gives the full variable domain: DTGVSQNPRHKITKRGQNVTFRCDPISEHNRLYWYRQTLGQGPEFLTYFQNEAQLEKSRLLSDRFSAERPKGSFSTLEIQRTEQGDSAMYLCASSLAGGIGQFFGPGTRLTVL.

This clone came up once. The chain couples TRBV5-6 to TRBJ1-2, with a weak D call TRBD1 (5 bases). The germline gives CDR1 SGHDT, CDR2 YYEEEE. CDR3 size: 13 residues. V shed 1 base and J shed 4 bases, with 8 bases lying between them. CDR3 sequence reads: CASSLSDSYGYTF. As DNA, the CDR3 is TGTGCCAGCAGCTTGAGCGACAGCTATGGCTACACCTTC.

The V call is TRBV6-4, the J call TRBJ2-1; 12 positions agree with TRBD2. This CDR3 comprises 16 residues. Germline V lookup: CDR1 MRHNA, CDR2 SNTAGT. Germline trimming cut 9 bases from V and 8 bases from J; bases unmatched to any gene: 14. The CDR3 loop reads CARGTSGLNPYYEQFF. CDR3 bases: TGTGCCAGGGGGACTAGCGGGTTAAATCCTTACTATGAGCAGTTCTTC.

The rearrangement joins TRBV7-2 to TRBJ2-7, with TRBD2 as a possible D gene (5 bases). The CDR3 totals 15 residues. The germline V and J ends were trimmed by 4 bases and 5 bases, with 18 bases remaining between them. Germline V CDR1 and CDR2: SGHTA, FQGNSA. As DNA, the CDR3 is TGTGCCAGCAGCTCCGAGGGTCTAGGGTTGGACGAGCAGTACTTC. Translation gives CASSSEGLGLDEQYF.

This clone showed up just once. The CDR3 bases are TGTGCCAGTACCGTAGGACAGAGCTCCTACAATGAGCAGTTCTTC. Translating it yields CASTVGQSSYNEQFF. The gene calls are TRBV19 and TRBJ2-1; perhaps TRBD1 as D (6 bases). V was pared by 7 bases and J by 0 bases, with 13 bases between. There are 15 residues in the CDR3. Per germline, CDR1 LNHDA and CDR2 SQIVND (reference sequence). Drawing the rest from reference TRBV19 and TRBJ2-1, the complete variable domain is DGGITQSPKYLFRKEGQNVTLSCEQNLNHDAMYWYRQDPGQGLRLIYYSQIVNDFQKGDIAEGYSVSREKKESFPLTVTSAQKNPTAFYLCASTVGQSSYNEQFFGPGTRLTVL.

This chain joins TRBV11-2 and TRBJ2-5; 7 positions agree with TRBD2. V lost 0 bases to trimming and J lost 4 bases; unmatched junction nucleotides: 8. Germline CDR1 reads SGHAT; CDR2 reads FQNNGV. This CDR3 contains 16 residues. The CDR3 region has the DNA TGTGCCAGCAGCTTAGATTATGGGTGGGAGGGAGAGACCCAGTACTTC. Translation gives CASSLDYGWEGETQYF.